This TCR beta chain appears in the sequencing data of a study of cytomegalovirus exposure and HLA in healthy donors. This clone has a single count. The CDR3 contains 14 residues. V was shortened by 5 bases and J by 9 bases, with 17 bases between the two germline ends. The germline V gene has CDR1 SGHAT and CDR2 FQNNGV. Method: immunoSEQ multiplex PCR; TCRdb's copy keeps in-frame clones and lacks some. The table records 82,000 or so clones, 85% to 95% of them present only once. This clonotype was sampled from a woman in her late teens or twenties in good health and CMV-seronegative. This sequence joins TRBV11-2 and TRBJ2-1; D is uncertain. Sequenced material: PBMCs. The CDR3 loop is CASSPAYSAAEQFF. CDR3 sequence (DNA): TGTGCCAGCAGCCCCGCGTACTCCGCGGCTGAGCAGTTCTTC.